This entry describes one T cell receptor beta chain. The data belong to a study of early T cells in non-severe SARS-CoV-2 infection. Study details: Sequencing targeted bulk RNA from unsorted whole blood, leaving chains unpaired.

Germline CDR1 and CDR2: SGHNT and YYREEE (reference sequence). The length of the CDR3 is 16 residues. V trimming: 0 bases; J trimming: 4 bases; junction bases outside the gene matches: 3. TCRdb reprocessed the 5' RACE reads with MiXCR, giving one entry per CDR3 protein. The sample has 60,000 to 70,000 distinct CDR3 sequences; 9.1% are singletons. The sequence came from an adult who was a healthcare worker with PCR-confirmed SARS-CoV-2 infection or an uninfected control (not recorded which). The sequencing input was whole blood. The chain employs TRBV5-4 and TRBJ2-1; the match to TRBD2 covers 11 bases. CDR3 sequence reads: CASSLAIAGGYNEQFF. CDR3 in DNA: TGTGCCAGCAGCTTGGCCATAGCGGGGGGGTACAATGAGCAGTTCTTC.